The source of this T cell receptor (beta chain) is a study of identical twins. Overall study findings and caveats: Twins shared out-of-frame alpha sequences with excess low generation probability. With abundant cord blood beta clonotypes, insertions were fewer; memory repertoires showed no such pattern. Weaker excess twin sharing was seen among beta out-of-frame sequences.

The CDR3 loop spans 15 amino acids. Germline CDR1 and CDR2: LGHNA and YSLEER. J gave up 9 bases and V 5 bases, and 12 bases lay outside the gene matches. TCRdb redid the calling of the 5' RACE reads with MiXCR, one entry per CDR3 protein. The data show roughly 260,000 distinct CDR3 sequences, 11% to 15% seen once. This clonotype showed up just a few times. The antigen remains unidentified. The clonotype was recovered from a woman younger than 30 in good health. This chain connects TRBV4-3 to TRBJ2-1; 8 bases are shared with TRBD2. Sequenced: memory (CD45RO+) T cells sorted from blood. The CDR3 loop reads CASSVVWREESEQFF. CDR3 nucleotides: TGCGCCAGCAGCGTTGTCTGGCGGGAGGAAAGTGAGCAGTTCTTC.